The 21 T cell receptor beta chains reported below all come from one sample, sequenced in a study of blood T cell repertoires in COVID-19. The protocol was immunoSEQ multiplex PCR, while the TCRdb copy is restricted to in-frame clones and leaves out a portion. The sample lists about 160,000 clones; 85% were seen once. The specimen was peripheral blood. Receptors were obtained from a woman in her 50s with COVID-19, enrolled during active disease.

The chain is built from TRBV5-4 and TRBJ1-1, with 9 nucleotides matching TRBD1. From germline, CDR1 is SGHNT and CDR2 YYREEE (reference sequence). CDR3 length equals 15 residues. V lost 4 bases to trimming and J lost 2 bases; unmatched junction nucleotides: 6. CDR3 DNA sequence: TGTGCCAGCAGCGGGAGGACAGGGGTAAACACTGAAGCTTTCTTT. This encodes CASSGRTGVNTEAFF.

The gene calls are TRBV28 and TRBJ2-5, with a possible D match to TRBD1 (6 bases). This CDR3 is built from 15 residues. Trimming stripped 6 bases from V and 1 base from J, with 15 bases between. The germline V gene encodes CDR1 MDHEN and CDR2 SYDVKM. Here the CDR3 DNA reads TGTGCCAGCAGAAGAACCGGGACAAGCCAAGAGACCCAGTACTTC. Protein product: CASRRTGTSQETQYF. Variable domain in full (rest from reference TRBV28 and TRBJ2-5): DVKVTQSSRYLVKRTGEKVFLECVQDMDHENMFWYRQDPGLGLRLIYFSYDVKMKEKGDIPEGYSVSREKKERFSLILESASTNQTSMYLCASRRTGTSQETQYFGPGTRLLVL.

CDR3 protein: CASSSRSLGGNTIYF. The CDR3, as DNA: TGTGCCAGCAGTTCCCGATCACTAGGCGGAAACACCATATATTTT. The rearrangement links TRBV28 to TRBJ1-3; D not certain. The CDR3 consists of 15 residues. Germline lookup yields CDR1 MDHEN and CDR2 SYDVKM. Trimming stripped 4 bases from V and 4 bases from J, with 14 bases between.

The chain is built from TRBV7-9 and TRBJ1-3, with D unresolved. The CDR3 is 12 residues long. The germline V gene encodes CDR1 SEHNR and CDR2 FQNEAQ (reference sequence). Trimming cost V 5 bases and J 8 bases, with 10 bases left between them. The CDR3 DNA reads as TGTGCCAGCAGCGTCCCCGGGGACACCATATATTTT. Amino acid sequence: CASSVPGDTIYF.

The CDR3 coding sequence is TGTGCCAGCAGCCGGGCGGGTACCACCTACAATGAGCAGTTCTTC. Its protein is CASSRAGTTYNEQFF. The chain has TRBV9 and TRBJ2-1; D possibly corresponds to TRBD2 (5 bases). The CDR3 spans 15 residues. V lost 4 bases, J lost 2 bases, and 13 bases lay in between. The V gene's germline CDR1 is SGDLS and CDR2 YYNGEE.

The chain is built from TRBV2 and TRBJ1-1; perhaps TRBD1 as D (6 bases). The CDR3 extends over 14 amino acids. Germline assignment: CDR1 SNHLY and CDR2 FYNNEI. V gave up 2 bases and J gave up 0 bases, with 7 bases separating them. CDR3 DNA sequence: TGTGCCAGCAGTGAACAGGGGTTGAACACTGAAGCTTTCTTT. Translation: CASSEQGLNTEAFF.

Only a few counts were recorded for this clone. The chain links TRBV28 to TRBJ1-5; 7 positions agree with TRBD1. Germline V lookup: CDR1 MDHEN, CDR2 SYDVKM. The CDR3 is 15 amino acids. V gave up 4 bases and J gave up 7 bases; unmatched junction bases: 10. Here the CDR3 DNA reads TGTGCCAGCAGTTCCCCGACAGGGACGGGGCAGCCCCAGCATTTT. Translating gives CASSSPTGTGQPQHF.

This chain's CDR3 is CASSFGVGNQPQHF. The CDR3 nucleotides read TGTGCCAGCAGTTTCGGGGTGGGCAATCAGCCCCAGCATTTT. V usage is TRBV28 and J usage is TRBJ1-5; no definite D call. The germline V gene has CDR1 MDHEN and CDR2 SYDVKM. CDR3 length: 14 amino acids. V gave up 3 bases and J gave up 2 bases, with 8 bases separating them. The entire variable domain, with the rest obtained from reference TRBV28 and TRBJ1-5, is as follows: DVKVTQSSRYLVKRTGEKVFLECVQDMDHENMFWYRQDPGLGLRLIYFSYDVKMKEKGDIPEGYSVSREKKERFSLILESASTNQTSMYLCASSFGVGNQPQHFGDGTRLSIL.

The CDR3 loop reads CSVTGQGNSPLHF. The CDR3 nucleotides are TGCAGCGTGACCGGCCAGGGGAATTCACCCCTCCACTTT. The V gene is TRBV29-1, the J gene TRBJ1-6; weak D call: TRBD1 (6 bases). This CDR3 has 13 amino acids. V lost 6 bases and J 7 bases, leaving 13 bases between the germline ends. The germline CDR1 and CDR2 sequences are SQVTM and ANQGSEA.

The chain is built from TRBV28 and TRBJ1-4; tentatively, D is TRBD1 (5 bases). The CDR3 is 13 amino acids. The germline gives CDR1 MDHEN, CDR2 SYDVKM. V was shortened by 10 bases and J by 7 bases, with 16 bases between the two germline ends. The CDR3 spells CATGGTAVEKLFF. CDR3 in DNA: TGTGCCACCGGGGGGACCGCGGTTGAAAAACTGTTTTTT.

V is TRBV28 and J is TRBJ1-1; 7 bases are shared with TRBD1. This CDR3 region has 14 residues. In germline, CDR1 is MDHEN, CDR2 SYDVKM. The V gene end was trimmed by 3 bases and the J gene end by 6 bases; junction bases not matched to a gene: 7. The CDR3 DNA reads as TGTGCCAGCAGTTTCGTTGTCAGGGGGGCTGAAGCTTTCTTT. Its translation is CASSFVVRGAEAFF.

The chain combines TRBV7-9 with TRBJ2-1; the match to TRBD1 covers 7 bases. The J segment lost 8 bases and the V segment lost 6 bases, leaving 4 bases of the junction unmatched. There are 12 residues in the CDR3. CDR1 SEHNR and CDR2 FQNEAQ come from the germline V gene (reference sequence). The CDR3 bases are TGTGCCAGCAGTAGGGGGCTCGATGAGCAGTTCTTC. Translating it yields CASSRGLDEQFF.

The chain has TRBV29-1 and TRBJ2-1, with D unresolved. The CDR3 is 13 residues long. V dropped 0 bases and J dropped 4 bases, with 7 bases sitting between them. Per germline, CDR1 SQVTM and CDR2 ANQGSEA. The CDR3 coding sequence is TGCAGCGTTGAAGAGTATCAGTACAATGAGCAGTTCTTC. Translating gives CSVEEYQYNEQFF.

The chain is built from TRBV3-1 (or the pseudogene TRBV3-2) and TRBJ2-4; possibly TRBD1 for D (5 bases). CDR1 is LGHDT, CDR2 YNNKEL, per germline (reference sequence). The CDR3 extends over 17 amino acids. Trimming cost V 5 bases and J 4 bases, with 21 bases left between them. In DNA form, the CDR3 reads TGTGCCAGCAGCGGACAAACTCCCATTTGCAAAAAAAACATTCAGTACTTC. This gives the protein CASSGQTPICKKNIQYF.

The chain combines TRBV3-1 (or the pseudogene TRBV3-2) with TRBJ2-7, with a weak D call TRBD1 (5 bases). Germline-derived CDR1 and CDR2 are LGHDT and YNNKEL (reference sequence). This CDR3 is built from 13 residues. V was clipped by 4 bases and J by 4 bases, with 11 bases between them. The CDR3 here is CASSLTQGYEQYF. Here the CDR3 DNA reads TGTGCCAGCAGCCTCACTCAGGGTTACGAGCAGTACTTC.

The rearrangement uses TRBV19 and TRBJ1-5, with 9 bases fitting TRBD1. The J segment lost 2 bases and the V segment lost 7 bases, leaving 6 bases of the junction unmatched. The CDR3 is 15 amino acids. Germline loops: CDR1 LNHDA, CDR2 SQIVND (reference sequence). The CDR3 DNA sequence: TGTGCCAGTAAAGGGGGACAGGGAGGCAATCAGCCCCAGCATTTT. Its translation is CASKGGQGGNQPQHF.

This clone was observed a single time. The chain carries TRBV20-1 and TRBJ2-7; possibly TRBD1 for D (6 bases). Germline CDR1 reads DFQATT; CDR2 reads SNEGSKA (reference sequence). V lost 3 bases and J lost 1, with 10 bases in between. The CDR3 sequence is 13 residues long. The CDR3 here is CSASPDSSYEQYF. The CDR3 region has the DNA TGCAGTGCTAGTCCGGACAGTTCCTACGAGCAGTACTTC.

The rearrangement joins TRBV30 to TRBJ1-2; D gene uncertain. Germline V CDR1 and CDR2: GTSNPN, SVGIG (reference sequence). CDR3 length equals 13 residues. V gave up 4 bases and J gave up 4 bases, with 13 bases separating them. CDR3 bases: TGTGCCTGGACTAAAGGCCAGGCCTATGGCTACACCTTC. Amino acids: CAWTKGQAYGYTF.

In its sample, this clone was seen once. The gene calls are TRBV2 and TRBJ2-2, with 12 bases that match TRBD1. The J segment lost 4 bases and the V segment lost 4 bases, leaving 7 bases of the junction unmatched. This CDR3 has 17 residues. Germline values: CDR1 SNHLY, CDR2 FYNNEI. The CDR3 spells CASSGDRGQRVTGELFF. CDR3 bases: TGTGCCAGCAGTGGGGACAGGGGGCAACGCGTCACCGGGGAGCTGTTTTTT.

The rearrangement links TRBV5-6 to TRBJ1-4; no clear D. CDR1 SGHDT and CDR2 YYEEEE come from the germline V gene. This CDR3 contains 15 residues. The V end lost 1 base, the J end lost 3 bases, and 10 bases lay between the germline ends. The CDR3 DNA sequence: TGTGCCAGCAGCTTGACGGGTGTATCTAATGAAAAACTGTTTTTT. Translated: CASSLTGVSNEKLFF.

There are a few counts of this clone. The chain combines TRBV28 with TRBJ2-3; 8 nucleotides agree with TRBD1. Trimming at V came to 2 bases and at J to 1 base, leaving 2 bases not matched to a gene. There are 15 residues in the CDR3. The V gene's germline CDR1 is MDHEN and CDR2 SYDVKM. In nucleotides, the CDR3 is TGTGCCAGCAGTTTAGGGGGACAGGGCACAGATACGCAGTATTTT. Translation gives CASSLGGQGTDTQYF. Variable domain in full (rest from reference TRBV28 and TRBJ2-3): DVKVTQSSRYLVKRTGEKVFLECVQDMDHENMFWYRQDPGLGLRLIYFSYDVKMKEKGDIPEGYSVSREKKERFSLILESASTNQTSMYLCASSLGGQGTDTQYFGPGTRLTVL.